The T cell receptor (beta chain) described here comes from a study of shared clonotypes between healthy human individuals. Negatively enriched CD4+ T cells were divided by CD45RA into naive and memory. Study-level points and caveats: Among the subsets, naive ones generally showed larger estimated richness than memory ones. Approximately 5.4% of naive CD4 clonotypes were common to a few donors.

Replicate sorted-subset PCRs were loaded with around 220 ng DNA, about 30,000 T cell genomes. Some clones are missing from TCRdb's copy, which holds only in-frame ones; the method was immunoSEQ multiplex PCR. Of more than 1 million clones listed, approximately 80% were seen once; the top ten hold 0.5% to 0.6%. Concerning this clone: The antigen is unknown.

The CDR3 contains 13 residues. Germline values: CDR1 MDHEN, CDR2 SYDVKM. V was shortened by 2 bases and J by 8 bases, with 12 bases between the two germline ends. This receptor was identified in a man aged 18 to 30 in good health. Some clones in this sample may be carry-over from other donors' samples. The chain employs TRBV28 and TRBJ1-2, with D possibly matching TRBD1 (5 bases). Sequenced input: memory CD4+ T cells from PBMCs. Subset given: CD45RA-negative fraction. The CDR3 region is CASSLRGIGGYTF. The CDR3 DNA reads as TGTGCCAGCAGTTTAAGGGGTATAGGCGGCTACACCTTC.